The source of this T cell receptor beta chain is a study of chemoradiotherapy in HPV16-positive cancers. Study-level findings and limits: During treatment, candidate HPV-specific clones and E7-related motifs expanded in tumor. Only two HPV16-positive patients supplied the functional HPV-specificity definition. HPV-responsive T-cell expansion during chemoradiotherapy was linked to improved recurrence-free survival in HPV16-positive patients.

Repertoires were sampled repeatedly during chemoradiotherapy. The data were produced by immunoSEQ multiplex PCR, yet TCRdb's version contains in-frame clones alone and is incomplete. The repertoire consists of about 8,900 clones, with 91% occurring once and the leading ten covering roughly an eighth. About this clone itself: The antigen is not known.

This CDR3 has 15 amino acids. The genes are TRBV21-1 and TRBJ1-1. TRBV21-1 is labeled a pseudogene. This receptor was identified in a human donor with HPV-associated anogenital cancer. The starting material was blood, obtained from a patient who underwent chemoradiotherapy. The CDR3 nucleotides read TGTGCCAGCAGCCACCGGGCGAGGGCTCGCACTGAAGCTTTCTTT. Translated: CASSHRARARTEAFF.